The clone carrying this T cell receptor beta chain was seen at least ten times. The authors built TCR beta libraries using iRepertoire HTBI primers and Arm-PCR of CDR3 regions. TCRdb re-called the multiplex PCR reads with MiXCR, one entry per CDR3 protein. The sample includes hundreds of thousands of distinct CDR3 sequences, roughly 16% of them seen just once. This entry comes from a study of regulatory T cells in long-lasting Graves disease. Described time point: newly diagnosed GD, antithyroid drugs for less than 3 months. RNA isolated from PBMCs was used to make the TCR library. Germline V lookup: CDR1 LGHDT, CDR2 YNNKEL (reference sequence). The CDR3 sequence is 13 residues long. The V gene end was trimmed by 3 bases and the J gene end by 9 bases; junction bases not matched to a gene: 5. These data were likewise used in another study, on T cells in Graves' hyperthyroidism and ophthalmopathy.

The chain recombines TRBV3-1 with TRBJ2-1, with 7 nucleotides matching TRBD1. The sequencing here drew on peripheral blood mononuclear cells (PBMCs), taken at new diagnosis, from a patient treated with antithyroid drugs. The sequence derives from a woman aged 35-65 years with Graves disease. Here the CDR3 reads CASSQNRGGEQFF. The CDR3 coding sequence is TGTGCCAGCAGCCAGAACAGGGGCGGTGAGCAGTTCTTC.